Listed below are T cell receptor beta chains from one sample, sequenced in a study of T cell clonotyping in hematopoietic cell transplantation. Sequenced by immunoSEQ multiplex PCR; TCRdb stores in-frame clones only, minus some. This sample has some 9,300 clones, with roughly 84% found just once. Sequences were derived from peripheral blood mononuclear cells, sampled before stem cell transplant. The receptors were sampled from a woman aged 45-59 years with chronic myeloid leukemia. Some clones in this sample may be carry-over from other donors' samples. The CDR3 runs from the conserved cysteine through the conserved F or W. A D gene is named only where the DNA matches it firmly. Clone size is given for some rows only: seen once, a few or many times, or a class if the clone is expanded.

DNA,CDR3,size,J,length,D,V
TGTGCCAGCAGCTTTGGGGGAGGGTCTGGCGAGCAGTACTTC,CASSFGGGSGEQYF,-,TRBJ2-7,14,TRBD2,TRBV5-4
TGTGCCAGCAGTTTTATAGAAGCGGAGACCCAGTACTTC,CASSFIEAETQYF,-,TRBJ2-5,13,-,TRBV27
TGTGCCAGCAGTGAACCTTTCCGGGAGGTGTTTTTT,CASSEPFREVFF,-,TRBJ1-4,12,-,TRBV6-1
TGTGCCAGCCTAGACAGGGTGGGTGAAAAACTGTTTTTT,CASLDRVGEKLFF,-,TRBJ1-4,13,TRBD1,TRBV19
TGTGCCAGCAGCTTCATGGGCGCCGGGGAAAAACTGTTTTTT,CASSFMGAGEKLFF,-,TRBJ1-4,14,-,TRBV7-8
TGTGCCAGCAGTGCGAGACAGGTGGCGAATTACGAGCAGTACTTC,CASSARQVANYEQYF,-,TRBJ2-7,15,-,TRBV2
TGTGCCAGCAGTGGATTGCGGGAGCGTGCCGGGGAGCTGTTTTTT,CASSGLRERAGELFF,once,TRBJ2-2,15,TRBD2,TRBV28
TGTGCCAGCAGCGGCCAGGACACAGAGAAAGCTTTCTTT,CASSGQDTEKAFF,-,TRBJ1-1,13,-,TRBV5-4
TGTGCCAGCAGTTTATCTCCAGGGGGCAGGTATGGCTACACCTTC,CASSLSPGGRYGYTF,few,TRBJ1-2,15,TRBD1,TRBV27
TGTGCCAGTAACAAAGGGGCTGAACAGCCCCAGCATTTT,CASNKGAEQPQHF,-,TRBJ1-5,13,-,TRBV19
TGTGCCAGCGGACTCAACTACGAGCAGTACTTC,CASGLNYEQYF,-,TRBJ2-7,11,-,TRBV7-6
TGCGCCAGCAGCCATTACGGGAGAGGCACAGATACGCAGTATTTT,CASSHYGRGTDTQYF,-,TRBJ2-3,15,-,TRBV4-1
TGTGCCAGCAGCTTAGAGACAGGGTTGGAGCAGTACTTC,CASSLETGLEQYF,-,TRBJ2-7,13,TRBD1,TRBV5-6
TGTGCCAGCAGTGGACAGTTCCTCAATCAGCCCCAGCATTTT,CASSGQFLNQPQHF,-,TRBJ1-5,14,-,TRBV6-1
TGCGCCAGCAGCCAAGACAGGGCCACCGGGGAGCTGTTTTTT,CASSQDRATGELFF,-,TRBJ2-2,14,-,TRBV4-3
TGTGCCAGCAGTGGTAGCGGGAGGGCCTCCAATGAGCAGTTCTTC,CASSGSGRASNEQFF,-,TRBJ2-1,15,TRBD2,TRBV5-4
TGTGCCAGCAGCTTAGGGGTCAGAGAGGATGAAAAACTGTTTTTT,CASSLGVREDEKLFF,-,TRBJ1-4,15,-,TRBV7-2
TGTGCCTGGAGTGTCGGGTCGGGAGAGGCAGAGACCCAGTACTTC,CAWSVGSGEAETQYF,-,TRBJ2-5,15,-,TRBV30
TGCGCCAGCAGCCAAGATCCTAGCGGGAGGTCGACCGGGGAGCTGTTTTTT,CASSQDPSGRSTGELFF,-,TRBJ2-2,17,TRBD2,TRBV4-1
TGCGCCAGTTCAGGGGGCAATGAGCAGTTCTTC,CASSGGNEQFF,once,TRBJ2-1,11,TRBD1,TRBV10-2
TGTGCCATCCGCGCAACTACGGGACAACTCTCCTACAATGAGCAGTTCTTC,CAIRATTGQLSYNEQFF,-,TRBJ2-1,17,-,TRBV15
TGTGCCAGCAGTGAAAGGAACTACCAAGAGACCCAGTACTTC,CASSERNYQETQYF,-,TRBJ2-5,14,-,TRBV6-1
TGTGCCAGCAGTGATGTCGGAAACACCATATATTTT,CASSDVGNTIYF,-,TRBJ1-3,12,-,TRBV6-1
TGTGCCAGCACCGGACAGGGCTATGGCTACACCTTC,CASTGQGYGYTF,-,TRBJ1-2,12,TRBD1,TRBV28
TGTGCCAGCAGTTTATTGGGACAGAAAGGGGAAAAACTGTTTTTT,CASSLLGQKGEKLFF,-,TRBJ1-4,15,TRBD1,TRBV27
TGTGCCAGCAGGAGGGTTTCCGGGACAGGGTATAGCAATCAGCCCCAGCATTTT,CASRRVSGTGYSNQPQHF,-,TRBJ1-5,18,TRBD1,TRBV2
TGTGCCAGCAGTTACAGAAGGGAGGGCACCTACGAGCAGTACTTC,CASSYRREGTYEQYF,-,TRBJ2-7,15,TRBD2,TRBV6-5
TGTGCCAGCAGCGTTGCCAGGGGCAACTCTGGGGCCAACGTCCTGACTTTC,CASSVARGNSGANVLTF,-,TRBJ2-6,17,-,TRBV9
TGTGCCAGCAGTCTCCAGGTAGATGGAAACACCATATATTTT,CASSLQVDGNTIYF,few,TRBJ1-3,14,-,TRBV6-6
TGTGCCAGCAGTTTAGCAGGGGTATCTAATGAAAAACTGTTTTTT,CASSLAGVSNEKLFF,-,TRBJ1-4,15,-,TRBV28
TGTGCCAGCAGTAAACAGGGAGGTCAGCCCCAGCATTTT,CASSKQGGQPQHF,-,TRBJ1-5,13,-,TRBV5-4
TGTGCCAGCAGTTTGAGAGGATCAGACGAGCAGTACTTC,CASSLRGSDEQYF,-,TRBJ2-7,13,-,TRBV28
TGTGCCAGTAGCGACGGGAGTAGAGAGACCCAGTACTTC,CASSDGSRETQYF,-,TRBJ2-5,13,-,TRBV19
TGTGCCAGCAGCTTATTTCAAGGGGACAACACCTTC,CASSLFQGDNTF,-,TRBJ1-2,12,-,TRBV7-2
TGCGCCAGCAGCCAAGATCCTAGCACAGATACGCAGTATTTT,CASSQDPSTDTQYF,once,TRBJ2-3,14,-,TRBV4-1
TGTGCCAGCCGTGCCGGGACGGTCATGCCAGACTTC,CASRAGTVMPDF,-,TRBJ2-7,12,-,TRBV28
TGTGCCAGCAGCTTACAGACAAACACTGAAGCTTTCTTT,CASSLQTNTEAFF,-,TRBJ1-1,13,-,TRBV11-3
TGTGCCAGCAGCGTAGGTCTCGACCAAGAGACCCAGTACTTC,CASSVGLDQETQYF,-,TRBJ2-5,14,-,TRBV9
TGTGCCAGCAGCTTAATTGGTAGCGGGAGACAAGAGACCCAGTACTTC,CASSLIGSGRQETQYF,once,TRBJ2-5,16,TRBD2,TRBV7-3
TGCGCCAGCAGCTTAGAAGGTCGGGGCCCGAACACTGAAGCTTTCTTT,CASSLEGRGPNTEAFF,-,TRBJ1-1,16,-,TRBV5-1
TGTGCCTGGAGTGGGGACTCCATGAACACTGAAGCTTTCTTT,CAWSGDSMNTEAFF,once,TRBJ1-1,14,-,TRBV30
TGTGCCAGCAGTTCTTCCGGGACAGGGGATGGCTACACCTTC,CASSSSGTGDGYTF,few,TRBJ1-2,14,TRBD1,TRBV28
TGTGCCAGCAGCGTAGTTCAGGGTGTGGACACTGAAGCTTTCTTT,CASSVVQGVDTEAFF,few,TRBJ1-1,15,-,TRBV9
TGCGCCAGCAGCCCTGGACTAGCGGGAGGGTTCTACAATGAGCAGTTCTTC,CASSPGLAGGFYNEQFF,-,TRBJ2-1,17,TRBD2,TRBV5-1
TGTGCCAGTAGCCCGAAATCCGTCAAACGAACTAGCGGGAGGGTCTATAGCACAGATACGCAGTATTTT,CASSPKSVKRTSGRVYSTDTQYF,once,TRBJ2-3,23,TRBD2,TRBV19
TGTGCCAGTAGTATGGACAGGGCATCCTATGGCTACACCTTC,CASSMDRASYGYTF,once,TRBJ1-2,14,TRBD1,TRBV19
TGTGCCAGCCAAAGGGGCAGCTCCGCCATGAACACTGAAGCTTTCTTT,CASQRGSSAMNTEAFF,once,TRBJ1-1,16,-,TRBV28
TGCGCCAGCAGCTTGTTCTGGGGGGCAGAGACCCAGTACTTC,CASSLFWGAETQYF,once,TRBJ2-5,14,-,TRBV5-1
TGTGCCAGCAGTAACACCAACTATGGCTACACCTTC,CASSNTNYGYTF,-,TRBJ1-2,12,-,TRBV28
TGCGCCAGCAGTTTAAACCCCGGGACTAGCGCCGACAATGAGCAGTTCTTC,CASSLNPGTSADNEQFF,-,TRBJ2-1,17,TRBD2,TRBV5-1